The T cell receptor beta chain under discussion was sequenced for a study of shared clonotypes between healthy human individuals. Study-level background: Donor ages ranged 18 to 49 years: a couple of women, a few men. Study conclusions and caveats: Memory subsets generally showed lower estimated richness than naive subsets. Non-shared clonotypes had lower generation probabilities than those shared by all four donors.

TCRdb keeps only in-frame clones here, not all; method: immunoSEQ multiplex PCR. This repertoire shows over a million clones, roughly 95% found once; its top ten account for 1.2%. The donor population consisted of healthy HIV-negative adults with no recent acute infections or vaccinations. Remarks on this clone: The antigen is not known. This CDR3 is also generated by other DNA sequences in the sample.

Germline-derived CDR1 and CDR2 are MDHEN and SYDVKM. V lost 2 bases and J 3 bases, leaving 5 bases between the germline ends. This CDR3 comprises 12 residues. V usage is TRBV28 and J usage is TRBJ2-7; D unresolved. This TCR derives from a young man in good health. Source material: naive CD4+ T cells sorted from blood. Subset defined: CD45RA+ positively selected. CDR3 coding DNA: TGTGCCAGCAGTTTAGTTAGCTACGAGCAGTACTTC. This translates into CASSLVSYEQYF. The full variable domain, completed using reference TRBV28 and TRBJ2-7, is DVKVTQSSRYLVKRTGEKVFLECVQDMDHENMFWYRQDPGLGLRLIYFSYDVKMKEKGDIPEGYSVSREKKERFSLILESASTNQTSMYLCASSLVSYEQYFGPGTRLTVT.